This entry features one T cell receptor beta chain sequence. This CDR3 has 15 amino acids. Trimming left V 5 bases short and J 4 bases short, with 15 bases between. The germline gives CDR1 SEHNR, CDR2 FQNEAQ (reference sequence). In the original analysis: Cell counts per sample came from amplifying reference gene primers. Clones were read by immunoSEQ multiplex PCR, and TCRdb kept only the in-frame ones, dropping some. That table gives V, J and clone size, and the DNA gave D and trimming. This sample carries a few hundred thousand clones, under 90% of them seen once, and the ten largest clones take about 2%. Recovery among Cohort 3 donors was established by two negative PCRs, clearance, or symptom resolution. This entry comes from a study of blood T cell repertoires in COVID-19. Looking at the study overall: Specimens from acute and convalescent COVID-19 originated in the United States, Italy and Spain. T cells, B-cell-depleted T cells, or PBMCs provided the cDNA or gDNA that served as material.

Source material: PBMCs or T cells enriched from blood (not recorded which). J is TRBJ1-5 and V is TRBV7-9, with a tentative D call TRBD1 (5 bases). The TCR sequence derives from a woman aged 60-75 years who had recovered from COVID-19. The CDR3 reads CASSPGGDGNQPQHF. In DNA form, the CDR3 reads TGTGCCAGCAGCCCCGGGGGAGATGGGAATCAGCCCCAGCATTTT.